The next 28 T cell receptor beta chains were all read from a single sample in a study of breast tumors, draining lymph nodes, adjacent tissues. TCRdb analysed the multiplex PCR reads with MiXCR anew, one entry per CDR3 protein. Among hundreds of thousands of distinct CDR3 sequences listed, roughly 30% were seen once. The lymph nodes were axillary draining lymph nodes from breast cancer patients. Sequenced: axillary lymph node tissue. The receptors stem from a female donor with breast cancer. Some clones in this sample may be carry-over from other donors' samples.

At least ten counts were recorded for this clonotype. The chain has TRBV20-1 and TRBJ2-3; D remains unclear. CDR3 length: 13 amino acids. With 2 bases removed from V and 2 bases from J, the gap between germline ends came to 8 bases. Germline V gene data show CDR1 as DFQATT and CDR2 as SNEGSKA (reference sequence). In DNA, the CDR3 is TGCAGTGCTAGATCCGCGGTCACAGATACGCAGTATTTT. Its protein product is CSARSAVTDTQYF.

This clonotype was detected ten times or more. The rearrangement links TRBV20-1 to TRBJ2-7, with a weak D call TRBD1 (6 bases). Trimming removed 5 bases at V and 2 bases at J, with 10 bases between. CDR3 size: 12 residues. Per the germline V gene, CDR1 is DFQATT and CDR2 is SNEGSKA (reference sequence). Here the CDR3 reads CSAARDTYEQYF. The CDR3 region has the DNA TGCAGTGCTGCAAGGGACACCTACGAGCAGTACTTC.

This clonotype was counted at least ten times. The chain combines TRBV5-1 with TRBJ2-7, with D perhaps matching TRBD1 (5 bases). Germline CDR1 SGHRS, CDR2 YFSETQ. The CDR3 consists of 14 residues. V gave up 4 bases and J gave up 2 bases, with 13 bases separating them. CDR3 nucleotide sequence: TGCGCCAGCAGCGGGATGACAGCTGCCTACGAGCAGTACTTC. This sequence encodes CASSGMTAAYEQYF.

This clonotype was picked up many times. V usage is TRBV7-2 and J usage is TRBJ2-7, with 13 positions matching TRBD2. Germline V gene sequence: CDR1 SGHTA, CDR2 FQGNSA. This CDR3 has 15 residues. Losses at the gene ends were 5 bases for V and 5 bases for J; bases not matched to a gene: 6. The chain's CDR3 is CASSRLGLAGHEQYF. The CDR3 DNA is TGTGCCAGCAGCCGCTTGGGACTAGCGGGACACGAGCAGTACTTC.

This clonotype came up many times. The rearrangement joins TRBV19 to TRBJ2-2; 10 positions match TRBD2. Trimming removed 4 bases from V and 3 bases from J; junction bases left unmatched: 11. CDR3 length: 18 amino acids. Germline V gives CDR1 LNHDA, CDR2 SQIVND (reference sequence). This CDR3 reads CASSKASGRFGDTGELFF. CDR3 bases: TGTGCCAGTAGTAAGGCTAGCGGGAGATTTGGGGACACCGGGGAGCTGTTTTTT.

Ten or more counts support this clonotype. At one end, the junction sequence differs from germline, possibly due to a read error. CDR3 nucleotide sequence: TGTGCCAGCAGTTTAGCTAAAGGGACCAGAAGTCAGTTC. As protein: CASSLAKGTRSQF. This rearrangement joins TRBV12-3 or TRBV12-4 to TRBJ2-5; D could derive from TRBD1 or TRBD2 (5 bases each). The CDR3 has 13 residues.

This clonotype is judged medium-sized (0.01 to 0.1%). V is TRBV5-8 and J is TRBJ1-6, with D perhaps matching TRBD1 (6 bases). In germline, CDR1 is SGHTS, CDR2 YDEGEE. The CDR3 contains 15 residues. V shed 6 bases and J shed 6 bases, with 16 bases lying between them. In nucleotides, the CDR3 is TGTGCCAGCACCAACACCGGGACAAGTAATTCACCCCTCCACTTT. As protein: CASTNTGTSNSPLHF.

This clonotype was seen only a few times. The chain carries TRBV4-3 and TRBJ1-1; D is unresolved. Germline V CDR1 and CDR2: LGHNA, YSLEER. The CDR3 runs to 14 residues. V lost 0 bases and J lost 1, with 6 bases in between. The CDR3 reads CASSQDGANTEAFF. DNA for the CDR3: TGCGCCAGCAGCCAAGATGGAGCGAACACTGAAGCTTTCTTT.

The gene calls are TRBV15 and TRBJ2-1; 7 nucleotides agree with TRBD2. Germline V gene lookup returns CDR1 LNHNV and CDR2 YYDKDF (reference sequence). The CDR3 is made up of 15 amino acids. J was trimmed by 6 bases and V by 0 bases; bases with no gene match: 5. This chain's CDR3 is CATSRDPGGFNEQFF. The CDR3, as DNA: TGTGCCACCAGCAGAGATCCGGGAGGATTCAATGAGCAGTTCTTC.

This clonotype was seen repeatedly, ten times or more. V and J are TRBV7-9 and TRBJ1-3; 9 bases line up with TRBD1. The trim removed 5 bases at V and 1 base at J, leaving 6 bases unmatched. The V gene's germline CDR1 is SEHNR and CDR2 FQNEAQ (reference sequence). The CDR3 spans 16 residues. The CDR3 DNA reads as TGTGCCAGCAGCCCCCCCGGGACAGGGTCTGGAAACACCATATATTTT. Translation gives CASSPPGTGSGNTIYF. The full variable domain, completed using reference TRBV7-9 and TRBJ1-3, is DTGVSQNPRHKITKRGQNVTFRCDPISEHNRLYWYRQTLGQGPEFLTYFQNEAQLEKSRLLSDRFSAERPKGSFSTLEIQRTEQGDSAMYLCASSPPGTGSGNTIYFGEGSWLTVV.

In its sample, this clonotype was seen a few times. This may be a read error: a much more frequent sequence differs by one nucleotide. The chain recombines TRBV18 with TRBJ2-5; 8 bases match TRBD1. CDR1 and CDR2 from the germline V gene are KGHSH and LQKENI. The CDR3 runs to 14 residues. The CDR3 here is CASSRTGIQETQHF. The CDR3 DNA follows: TGTGCCAGCTCCAGGACAGGGATACAAGAGACCCAGCACTTC.

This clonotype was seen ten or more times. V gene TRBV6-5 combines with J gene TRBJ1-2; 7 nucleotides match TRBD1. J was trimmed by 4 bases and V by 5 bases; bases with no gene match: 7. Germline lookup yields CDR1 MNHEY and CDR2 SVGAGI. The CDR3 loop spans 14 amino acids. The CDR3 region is CASSTRQGSYGYTF. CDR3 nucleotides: TGTGCCAGCAGTACTAGACAGGGTTCCTATGGCTACACCTTC.

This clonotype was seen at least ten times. The CDR3 bases are TGTGCCAGCAGTTACACCGGGACAGGGGGCTCCAACTCTGGAAACACCATATATTTT. This codes for CASSYTGTGGSNSGNTIYF. The chain couples TRBV6-5 to TRBJ1-3, with 12 bases matching TRBD1. Germline CDR1 MNHEY, CDR2 SVGAGI. The CDR3 covers 19 residues. Trimming at V came to 2 bases and at J to 0 bases, leaving 8 bases not matched to a gene.

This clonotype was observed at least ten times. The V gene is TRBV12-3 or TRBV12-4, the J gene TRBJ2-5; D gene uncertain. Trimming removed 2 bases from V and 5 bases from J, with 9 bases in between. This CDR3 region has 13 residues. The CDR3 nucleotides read TGTGCCAGCAGTTTACCTGTACAGGAGACCCAGTACTTC. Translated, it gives CASSLPVQETQYF.

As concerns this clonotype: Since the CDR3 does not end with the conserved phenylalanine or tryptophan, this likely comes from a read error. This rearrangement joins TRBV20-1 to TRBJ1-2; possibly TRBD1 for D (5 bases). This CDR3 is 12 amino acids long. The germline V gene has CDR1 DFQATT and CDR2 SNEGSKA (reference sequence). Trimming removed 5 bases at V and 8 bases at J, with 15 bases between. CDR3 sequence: CSAGVGGTGYTL. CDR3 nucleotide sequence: TGCAGTGCTGGAGTTGGAGGGACGGGCTACACCCTC.

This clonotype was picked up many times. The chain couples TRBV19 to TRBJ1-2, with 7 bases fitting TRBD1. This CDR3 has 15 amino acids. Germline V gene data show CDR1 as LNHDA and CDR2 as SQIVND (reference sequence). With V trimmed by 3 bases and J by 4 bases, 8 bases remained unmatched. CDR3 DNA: TGTGCCAGTAGTATCAGGGGACAGACGGGCTATGGCTACACCTTC. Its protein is CASSIRGQTGYGYTF.

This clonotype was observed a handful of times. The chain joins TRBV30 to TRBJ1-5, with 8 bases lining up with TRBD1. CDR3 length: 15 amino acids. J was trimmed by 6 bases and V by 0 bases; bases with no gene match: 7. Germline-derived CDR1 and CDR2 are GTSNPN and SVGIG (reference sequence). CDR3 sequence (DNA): TGTGCCTGGAGTGTTGGGGGACAGGCTTTTCAGCCCCAGCATTTT. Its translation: CAWSVGGQAFQPQHF.

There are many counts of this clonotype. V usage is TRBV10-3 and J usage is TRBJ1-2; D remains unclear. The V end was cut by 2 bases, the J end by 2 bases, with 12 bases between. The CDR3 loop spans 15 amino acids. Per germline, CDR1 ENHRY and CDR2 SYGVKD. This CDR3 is CAISEAGFANYGYTF. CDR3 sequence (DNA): TGTGCCATCAGTGAGGCCGGATTTGCGAACTATGGCTACACCTTC.

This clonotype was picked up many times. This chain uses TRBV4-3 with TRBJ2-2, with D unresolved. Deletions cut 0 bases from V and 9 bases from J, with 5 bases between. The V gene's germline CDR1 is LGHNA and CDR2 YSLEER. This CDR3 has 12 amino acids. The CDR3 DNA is TGCGCCAGCAGCCAAGATAGGAGGGAGCTGTTTTTT. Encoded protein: CASSQDRRELFF.

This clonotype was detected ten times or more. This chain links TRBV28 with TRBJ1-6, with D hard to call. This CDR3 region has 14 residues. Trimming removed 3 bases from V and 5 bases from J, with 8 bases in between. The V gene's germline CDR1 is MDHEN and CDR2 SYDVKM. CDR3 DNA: TGTGCCAGCAGTTTGGATGGAGATAATTCACCCCTCCACTTT. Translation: CASSLDGDNSPLHF.

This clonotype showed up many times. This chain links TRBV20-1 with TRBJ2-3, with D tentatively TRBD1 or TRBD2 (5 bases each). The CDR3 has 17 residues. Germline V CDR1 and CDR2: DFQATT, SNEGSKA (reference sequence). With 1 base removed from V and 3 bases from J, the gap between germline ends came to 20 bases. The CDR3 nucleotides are TGCAGTGCTAGAGCTTCCCGGGGCCAGCGAATTACAGATACGCAGTATTTT. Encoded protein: CSARASRGQRITDTQYF.

CDR3 sequence: CASSKGVVETQHF. The CDR3 DNA reads TGTGCCAGTAGTAAGGGGGTGGTGGAGACCCAGCATTTT. J is TRBJ1-5 and V is TRBV19; TRBD1 is a possible D gene (6 bases). The CDR3 is 13 residues long. Germline assignment: CDR1 LNHDA and CDR2 SQIVND (reference sequence). Trimming took 4 bases from V and 11 from J, leaving 15 bases between them.

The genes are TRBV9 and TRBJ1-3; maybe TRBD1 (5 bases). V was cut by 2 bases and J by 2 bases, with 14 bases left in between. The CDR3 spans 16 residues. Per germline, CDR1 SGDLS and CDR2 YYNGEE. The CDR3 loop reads CASSVGPRSTGNTIYF. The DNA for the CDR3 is TGTGCCAGCAGCGTGGGGCCGCGATCTACTGGAAACACCATATATTTT.

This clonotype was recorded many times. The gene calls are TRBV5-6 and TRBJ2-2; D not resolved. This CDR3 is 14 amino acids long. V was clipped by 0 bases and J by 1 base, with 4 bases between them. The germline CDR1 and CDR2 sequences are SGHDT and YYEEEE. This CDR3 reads CASSLAGNTGELFF. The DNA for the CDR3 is TGTGCCAGCAGCTTGGCAGGGAACACCGGGGAGCTGTTTTTT.

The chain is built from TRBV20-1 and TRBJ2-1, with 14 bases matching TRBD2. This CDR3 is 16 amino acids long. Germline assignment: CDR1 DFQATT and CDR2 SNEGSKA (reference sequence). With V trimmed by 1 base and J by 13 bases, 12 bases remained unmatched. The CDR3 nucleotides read TGCAGTGCTAGAGTGGGCAGGCGACTAGCGGGAGGGCCTCAGTTCTTC. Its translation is CSARVGRRLAGGPQFF.

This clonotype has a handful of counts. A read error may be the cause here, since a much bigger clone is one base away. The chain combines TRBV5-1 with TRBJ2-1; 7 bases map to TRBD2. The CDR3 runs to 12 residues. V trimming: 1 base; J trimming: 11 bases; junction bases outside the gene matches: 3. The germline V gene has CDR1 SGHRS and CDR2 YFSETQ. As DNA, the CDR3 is TGCGCCAGCAGCTTGAGGGGAGGGAAGCAGTTCTTC. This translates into CASSLRGGKQFF.

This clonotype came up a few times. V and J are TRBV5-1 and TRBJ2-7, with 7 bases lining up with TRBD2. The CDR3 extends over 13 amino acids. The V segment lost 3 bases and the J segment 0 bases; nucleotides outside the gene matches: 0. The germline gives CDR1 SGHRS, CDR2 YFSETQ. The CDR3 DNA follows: TGCGCCAGCAGCTGGACTAGCTCCTACGAGCAGTACTTC. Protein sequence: CASSWTSSYEQYF.

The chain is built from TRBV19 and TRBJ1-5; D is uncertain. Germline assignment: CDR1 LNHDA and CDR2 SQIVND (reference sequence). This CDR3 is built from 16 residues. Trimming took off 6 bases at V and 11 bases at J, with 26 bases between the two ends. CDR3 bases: TGTGCCAGTAGCTTCATAGCGGGAGGGCCCGGAGAGACCCAGCATTTT. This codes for CASSFIAGGPGETQHF.